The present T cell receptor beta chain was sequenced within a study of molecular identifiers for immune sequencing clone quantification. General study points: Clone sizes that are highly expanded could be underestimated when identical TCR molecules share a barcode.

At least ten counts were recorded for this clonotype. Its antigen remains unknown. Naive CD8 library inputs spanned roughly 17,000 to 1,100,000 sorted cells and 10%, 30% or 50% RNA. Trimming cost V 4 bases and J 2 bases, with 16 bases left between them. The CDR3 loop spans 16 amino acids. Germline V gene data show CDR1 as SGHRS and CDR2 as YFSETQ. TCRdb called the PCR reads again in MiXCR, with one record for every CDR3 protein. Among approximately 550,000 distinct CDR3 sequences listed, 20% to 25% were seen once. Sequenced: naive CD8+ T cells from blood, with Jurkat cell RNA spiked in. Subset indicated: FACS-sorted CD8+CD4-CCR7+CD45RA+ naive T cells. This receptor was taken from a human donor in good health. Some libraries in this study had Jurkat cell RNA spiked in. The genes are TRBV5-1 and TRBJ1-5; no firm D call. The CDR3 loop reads CASSPDAARGNQPQHF. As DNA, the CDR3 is TGCGCCAGCAGCCCGGACGCAGCGAGGGGCAATCAGCCCCAGCATTTT.